Below are 6 T cell receptor beta chains sequenced from a single sample in a study of T cell responses to AZD1222 COVID-19 vaccine. The table came from immunoSEQ multiplex PCR; TCRdb's copy has only in-frame clones and leaves some out. The table includes approximately 110,000 clones, 80% to 95% detected once. Material: peripheral blood, obtained on day 0 of AZD1222 vaccination. These receptors all come from an adult in good health.

This sequence joins TRBV6-5 and TRBJ1-5; D is possibly TRBD1 (5 bases). The CDR3 consists of 15 residues. V was shortened by 6 bases and J by 2 bases, with 14 bases between the two germline ends. The V gene's germline CDR1 is MNHEY and CDR2 SVGAGI. The CDR3 DNA sequence: TGTGCCAGCAGGGGGGTTCTTGGGGGCAATCAGCCCCAGCATTTT. Protein sequence: CASRGVLGGNQPQHF.

This rearrangement joins TRBV5-6 to TRBJ2-7; 7 nucleotides agree with TRBD2. The J segment lost 1 base and the V segment lost 6 bases, leaving 13 bases of the junction unmatched. The germline gives CDR1 SGHDT, CDR2 YYEEEE. This CDR3 is built from 16 residues. CDR3: CASTLLLGGSSYEQYF. CDR3 bases: TGTGCCAGCACCCTCCTGCTTGGCGGGAGTTCCTACGAGCAGTACTTC. The whole variable domain, remainder taken from reference TRBV5-6 and TRBJ2-7, is DAGVTQSPTHLIKTRGQQVTLRCSPKSGHDTVSWYQQALGQGPQFIFQYYEEEERQRGNFPDRFSGHQFPNYSSELNVNALLLGDSALYLCASTLLLGGSSYEQYFGPGTRLTVT.

The V gene is TRBV28, the J gene TRBJ1-3; D ambiguous. Germline V gene lookup returns CDR1 MDHEN and CDR2 SYDVKM. V was cut by 1 base and J by 0 bases, with 7 bases left in between. The CDR3 has 15 amino acids. DNA of the CDR3: TGTGCCAGCAGTTTATCTCCGGGCTCTGGAAACACCATATATTTT. It encodes CASSLSPGSGNTIYF.

V usage is TRBV19 and J usage is TRBJ1-3, with 8 bases fitting TRBD1. The ends lost 4 bases at V and 3 bases at J; junction bases unmatched: 2. The V gene's germline CDR1 is LNHDA and CDR2 SQIVND (reference sequence). The CDR3 has 14 residues. This chain's CDR3 is CASSRQGSGNTIYF. The CDR3 DNA follows: TGTGCCAGTAGTAGACAGGGGAGTGGAAACACCATATATTTT. The whole variable domain, remainder taken from reference TRBV19 and TRBJ1-3, is DGGITQSPKYLFRKEGQNVTLSCEQNLNHDAMYWYRQDPGQGLRLIYYSQIVNDFQKGDIAEGYSVSREKKESFPLTVTSAQKNPTAFYLCASSRQGSGNTIYFGEGSWLTVV.

The chain is built from TRBV2 and TRBJ2-2; a weak D match, TRBD1 (5 bases). This CDR3 region has 15 residues. Germline V lookup: CDR1 SNHLY, CDR2 FYNNEI. Trimming took off 2 bases at V and 1 base at J, with 8 bases between the two ends. CDR3 sequence (DNA): TGTGCCAGCAGTGAAAACAGGAGGAACACCGGGGAGCTGTTTTTT. This gives the protein CASSENRRNTGELFF.

The V call is TRBV9, the J call TRBJ1-2, with TRBD1 matching over 7 bases. CDR1 is SGDLS and CDR2 is YYNGEE in the germline V gene. CDR3 length: 13 residues. V lost 3 bases, J lost 6 bases, and 5 bases stayed unmatched. The CDR3 here is CASSDRQGNGYTF. The DNA for the CDR3 is TGTGCCAGCAGCGACCGACAGGGTAATGGCTACACCTTC.